The 18 T cell receptor beta chains reported below all come from one sample, sequenced in a study of cytomegalovirus exposure and HLA in healthy donors (dated by TCRdb to 2017 to 2019). Libraries were made using the immunoSEQ multiplex PCR assay. The multiplex PCR relied on a mix of 60 forward primers for TCR Vbeta segments and 13 reverse primers for TCR Jbeta segments. TCRdb provides this immuneACCESS table in a form limited to in-frame rearrangements. Some clones are lacking; in checked studies, under half of them reflect an unresolved V gene, and why the rest are absent is not known. Present in this sample are 85,000 to 120,000 clones, roughly 82% of which were seen just once. Roughly 1.6% of the sample rests with the top ten. Sample: PBMCs. The receptors come from a man aged 45-65 years in good health and CMV-seronegative.

The chain is built from TRBV7-8 and TRBJ1-5; D remains ambiguous. CDR3 length equals 14 residues. Germline lookup yields CDR1 SGHVS and CDR2 FQNEAQ. V shed 4 bases and J shed 5 bases, with 12 bases lying between them. CDR3 DNA: TGTGCCAGCAGCTCCGTTTCCGCGGATCAGCCCCAGCATTTT. Translated, it gives CASSSVSADQPQHF.

Note on this clone: An end of the junction differs from the germline gene, which may be a read error. The chain links TRBV4-1 to TRBJ1-4; tentatively, D is TRBD1 (6 bases). The CDR3 consists of 15 residues. Germline V lookup: CDR1 MGHRA, CDR2 YSYEKL. The CDR3 DNA is TGCGCCAGCAGGCAAGACGGGCAGGGGTATGAAAAACTGTTTTTT. Translated: CASRQDGQGYEKLFF.

The rearrangement joins TRBV9 to TRBJ2-5, with D maybe TRBD2 (5 bases). Trimming pared 0 bases from V and 1 base from J, leaving 7 bases between. The CDR3 contains 14 residues. Germline CDR1 is SGDLS and CDR2 is YYNGEE. CDR3 residues: CASSVEAAQETQYF. For the CDR3, the DNA is TGTGCCAGCAGCGTAGAAGCGGCCCAAGAGACCCAGTACTTC.

J is TRBJ1-1 and V is TRBV6-5; D unclear. V lost 4 bases to trimming and J lost 0 bases, with 12 bases between them. This CDR3 has 15 amino acids. The germline CDR1 and CDR2 sequences are MNHEY and SVGAGI. CDR3 residues: CASSLYSLMNTEAFF. The DNA for the CDR3 is TGTGCCAGCAGTTTGTACAGCCTCATGAACACTGAAGCTTTCTTT.

This chain links TRBV29-1 with TRBJ1-5; 9 bases match TRBD1. The trim removed 6 bases at V and 4 bases at J, leaving 7 bases unmatched. This CDR3 has 14 residues. Germline CDR1 and CDR2: SQVTM and ANQGSEA. The CDR3 DNA reads as TGCAGCGTGGGAGGGACAGGGCATAATCAGCCCCAGCATTTT. This encodes CSVGGTGHNQPQHF.

The chain has TRBV15 and TRBJ1-2; no clear D gene. The germline V gene has CDR1 LNHNV and CDR2 YYDKDF (reference sequence). The CDR3 totals 14 residues. V lost 0 bases to trimming and J lost 3 bases, with 8 bases between them. The chain's CDR3 is CATSRDVVDYGYTF. The DNA of the CDR3 is TGTGCCACCAGCAGAGATGTCGTTGACTATGGCTACACCTTC.

The chain joins TRBV7-8 to TRBJ2-7; 7 bases are a match to TRBD1. Germline trimming cut 1 base from V and 4 bases from J; bases unmatched to any gene: 7. The CDR3 is made up of 15 amino acids. The germline CDR1 and CDR2 sequences are SGHVS and FQNEAQ. In nucleotides, the CDR3 is TGTGCCAGCAGCTTAGAGCCGGGCAGGGGGTACGAGCAGTACGTC. This codes for CASSLEPGRGYEQYV.

Only a few counts were recorded for this clone. This rearrangement joins TRBV4-1 to TRBJ1-1, with D uncertain. Germline V gene lookup returns CDR1 MGHRA and CDR2 YSYEKL. The CDR3 spans 13 residues. The V and J ends lost 2 bases and 0 bases respectively, with 4 bases between them. CDR3 DNA sequence: TGCGCCAGCAGCCAACCTATGAACACTGAAGCTTTCTTT. This encodes CASSQPMNTEAFF.

The chain joins TRBV27 to TRBJ2-5, with 8 bases aligning to TRBD2. CDR1 and CDR2 (germline): MNHEY, SMNVEV (reference sequence). This CDR3 comprises 15 residues. J was trimmed by 5 bases and V by 3 bases; bases with no gene match: 8. CDR3 loop: CASSLGSGAGETQYF. The DNA of the CDR3 is TGTGCCAGCAGTTTGGGTAGCGGGGCTGGTGAGACCCAGTACTTC.

Written as DNA, the CDR3 is TGTGCCAGCAGTTATCCCTACTCGGGGACCATATATTTT. Encoded protein: CASSYPYSGTIYF. This chain uses TRBV5-4 with TRBJ1-3, with no clear D. Germline V lookup: CDR1 SGHNT, CDR2 YYREEE (reference sequence). V was clipped by 5 bases and J by 10 bases, with 16 bases between them. This CDR3 contains 13 residues.

This chain links TRBV19 with TRBJ1-1; D is uncertain. This CDR3 has 13 amino acids. Germline V CDR1 and CDR2: LNHDA, SQIVND (reference sequence). Between the trimmed V and J ends, which lost 1 base and 6 bases, there was a span of 9 bases. Here the CDR3 reads CASSIGPGSEAFF. The CDR3 bases are TGTGCCAGTAGTATAGGACCAGGATCTGAAGCTTTCTTT.

This rearrangement joins TRBV5-1 to TRBJ1-5, with D possibly matching TRBD1 (5 bases). The CDR3 is made up of 15 amino acids. CDR1 is SGHRS, CDR2 YFSETQ, per germline. V was shortened by 4 bases and J by 7 bases, with 18 bases between the two germline ends. The CDR3 spells CASSPGAGREQPQHF. Here the CDR3 DNA reads TGCGCCAGCAGCCCGGGAGCAGGGCGGGAACAGCCCCAGCATTTT.

V and J are TRBV14 and TRBJ1-2; possible D gene TRBD1, 6 bases. The CDR3 sequence is 13 residues long. Per germline, CDR1 SGHDN and CDR2 FVKESK. Trimming stripped 4 bases from V and 5 bases from J, with 11 bases between. CDR3 amino acids: CASSRAGVYGYTF. DNA of the CDR3: TGTGCCAGCAGCCGGGCAGGGGTGTATGGCTACACCTTC.

This clone was seen just once. This chain uses TRBV28 with TRBJ2-7, with D unclear. The V and J ends lost 4 bases and 3 bases respectively, with 4 bases between them. This CDR3 is built from 11 residues. Germline CDR1 and CDR2: MDHEN and SYDVKM. The chain's CDR3 is CASSSSYEQYV. CDR3 in DNA: TGTGCCAGCAGTTCTAGCTACGAGCAGTACGTC.

The table lists this clone with a few counts. V is TRBV6-5 and J is TRBJ2-5; a possible D gene is TRBD1 (5 bases). V gave up 8 bases and J gave up 2 bases, with 12 bases separating them. CDR1 is MNHEY, CDR2 SVGAGI, per germline. The length of the CDR3 is 13 residues. CDR3 in DNA: TGTGCCAGCGGCGCAGGGTTTCAAGAGACCCAGTACTTC. It specifies CASGAGFQETQYF.

The rearrangement uses TRBV5-1 and TRBJ2-1; D call uncertain. Trimming shortened V by 0 bases and J by 6 bases, and 4 bases separated the two germline ends. The CDR3 spans 12 residues. The germline gives CDR1 SGHRS, CDR2 YFSETQ. The CDR3 reads CASSLAFNEQFF. CDR3 DNA: TGCGCCAGCAGCTTGGCATTCAATGAGCAGTTCTTC.

The chain uses TRBV28 and TRBJ1-5; D ambiguous. Germline V gene lookup returns CDR1 MDHEN and CDR2 SYDVKM. This CDR3 has 15 residues. V was pared by 2 bases and J by 0 bases, with 8 bases between. The CDR3 sequence is CASSLITYSNQPQHF. As DNA, the CDR3 is TGTGCCAGCAGTTTAATAACCTATAGCAATCAGCCCCAGCATTTT.

This clone was observed once. This rearrangement joins TRBV6-4 to TRBJ1-6; D not certain. Trimming removed 3 bases from V and 6 bases from J, with 6 bases in between. Germline CDR1 reads MRHNA; CDR2 reads SNTAGT. The CDR3 length is 13 residues. The CDR3 loop reads CASSERGNSPLHF. The CDR3 DNA reads TGTGCCAGCAGTGAGCGCGGTAATTCACCCCTCCACTTT.